The 19 T cell receptor beta chains given below trace back to one sample, sequenced in a study of blood T cell repertoires in COVID-19. The data were produced by immunoSEQ multiplex PCR, yet TCRdb's version contains in-frame clones alone and is incomplete. Of 13,000 or so clones listed, about three quarters are singletons. Sequencing was done on a sample of peripheral blood. These receptor sequences come from a man between 60 and 75 years old with COVID-19, enrolled during active disease.

V and J are TRBV25-1 and TRBJ2-5; D remains ambiguous. Germline lookup yields CDR1 MGHDK and CDR2 SYGVNS. The CDR3 contains 13 residues. The germline V and J ends were trimmed by 4 bases and 8 bases, with 14 bases remaining between them. CDR3 coding DNA: TGTGCCAGCAGTGGGCCAGTGATTCGAACCCAGTACTTC. Translated: CASSGPVIRTQYF. The full variable domain, in which reference TRBV25-1 and TRBJ2-5 provide the parts outside the CDR3, is EADIYQTPRYLVIGTGKKITLECSQTMGHDKMYWYQQDPGMELHLIHYSYGVNSTEKGDLSSESTVSRIRTEHFPLTLESARPSHTSQYLCASSGPVIRTQYFGPGTRLLVL.

This chain links TRBV6-5 with TRBJ2-1; 8 bases are shared with TRBD2. The trim removed 8 bases at V and 8 bases at J, leaving 5 bases unmatched. The CDR3 spans 12 residues. In germline, CDR1 is MNHEY, CDR2 SVGAGI. The CDR3 DNA reads as TGTGCCAGCGGCCGGGAGGGCTATGAGCAGTTCTTC. This sequence encodes CASGREGYEQFF.

The chain employs TRBV18 and TRBJ1-2; TRBD1 aligns across 7 bases. The length of the CDR3 is 15 residues. Germline-derived CDR1 and CDR2 are KGHSH and LQKENI. Germline trimming cut 2 bases from V and 4 bases from J; bases unmatched to any gene: 7. CDR3 loop: CASSPSRDSLYGYTF. CDR3 in DNA: TGTGCCAGCTCACCATCCCGGGACAGCCTCTATGGCTACACCTTC.

V usage is TRBV5-6 and J usage is TRBJ1-2; D unclear. CDR3 length: 12 residues. Germline V lookup: CDR1 SGHDT, CDR2 YYEEEE. Trimming left V 4 bases short and J 14 bases short, with 18 bases between. CDR3 amino acids: CASSRKGPGFTF. In DNA form, the CDR3 reads TGTGCCAGCAGCCGAAAAGGTCCGGGATTTACCTTC. Full variable domain (remainder filled in from reference TRBV5-6 and TRBJ1-2): DAGVTQSPTHLIKTRGQQVTLRCSPKSGHDTVSWYQQALGQGPQFIFQYYEEEERQRGNFPDRFSGHQFPNYSSELNVNALLLGDSALYLCASSRKGPGFTFGSGTRLTVV.

This clone was found once. The CDR3 nucleotides read TGTGCCAGCAGTTCCCTCCAAGCGGGGGGAGTGACCCAGTACTTC. Its translation is CASSSLQAGGVTQYF. This chain connects TRBV28 to TRBJ2-5; 9 bases are shared with TRBD2. The V gene end was trimmed by 4 bases and the J gene end by 7 bases; junction bases not matched to a gene: 10. The CDR3 length is 15 residues. The germline V gene encodes CDR1 MDHEN and CDR2 SYDVKM.

J is TRBJ2-1 and V is TRBV6-2 or TRBV6-3, with 7 bases lining up with TRBD1. The CDR3 consists of 16 residues. The trim removed 4 bases at V and 4 bases at J, leaving 10 bases unmatched. Per germline, CDR1 MNHEY and CDR2 SVGEGT. CDR3 sequence (DNA): TGTGCCAGCAGTTTTTCCCGACAGGGTGCATACAATGAGCAGTTCTTC. Translated, it gives CASSFSRQGAYNEQFF.

V is TRBV18 and J is TRBJ2-3; tentative D call: TRBD1 (5 bases). The CDR3 contains 14 residues. Germline values: CDR1 KGHSH, CDR2 LQKENI. With 3 bases removed from V and 4 bases from J, the gap between germline ends came to 11 bases. The DNA for the CDR3 is TGTGCCAGCTCACCGGGCGCAGGGTCAGATACGCAGTATTTT. It yields the protein CASSPGAGSDTQYF.

This clone was recorded once. The V gene is TRBV29-1, the J gene TRBJ1-1; D perhaps matches TRBD1 (6 bases). CDR1 and CDR2 (germline): SQVTM, ANQGSEA. CDR3 length: 12 amino acids. Trimming removed 3 bases from V and 5 bases from J, with 10 bases in between. The chain's CDR3 is CSVDRGGTEAFF. CDR3 bases: TGCAGCGTTGACCGAGGGGGAACTGAAGCTTTCTTT.

This sequence joins TRBV6-5 and TRBJ2-7; 7 nucleotides line up with TRBD2. The V and J ends lost 2 bases and 1 base, in that order; junction bases with no gene match: 5. The CDR3 is made up of 15 amino acids. CDR1 and CDR2 from the germline V gene are MNHEY and SVGAGI. CDR3 amino acids: CASSYAGTKSYEQYF. The CDR3 DNA reads as TGTGCCAGCAGTTACGCCGGGACTAAATCCTACGAGCAGTACTTC.

The chain couples TRBV18 to TRBJ1-1; 7 positions match TRBD1. Germline V gene sequence: CDR1 KGHSH, CDR2 LQKENI. The CDR3 spans 17 residues. The V segment lost 0 bases and the J segment 7 bases; nucleotides outside the gene matches: 14. The DNA for the CDR3 is TGTGCCAGCTCACCACCGGGGTCAGGGGGGCGAGGGAGTGAAGCTTTCTTT. Its protein product is CASSPPGSGGRGSEAFF.

The chain recombines TRBV4-3 with TRBJ1-4; possible D gene TRBD1, 5 bases. Germline CDR1 LGHNA, CDR2 YSLEER. V was pared by 0 bases and J by 0 bases, with 5 bases between. The CDR3 sequence is 15 residues long. The CDR3 spells CASSQDRATNEKLFF. CDR3 bases: TGCGCCAGCAGCCAAGACAGGGCAACTAATGAAAAACTGTTTTTT.

This chain joins TRBV6-2 or TRBV6-3 and TRBJ2-3; 7 bases align to TRBD2. Germline CDR1 reads MNHEY; CDR2 reads SVGEGT. V lost 2 bases to trimming and J lost 5 bases; unmatched junction nucleotides: 7. The CDR3 covers 15 residues. CDR3 DNA: TGTGCCAGCAGTTACGGTGGGAGGGCCTTAGATACGCAGTATTTT. It is translated as CASSYGGRALDTQYF.

The rearrangement uses TRBV30 and TRBJ2-2; D remains unclear. The CDR3 sequence is 13 residues long. CDR1 GTSNPN and CDR2 SVGIG come from the germline V gene (reference sequence). The V gene lost 0 bases and the J gene lost 5 bases, with 7 bases spanning the gap. CDR3 sequence: CAWSVRATGELFF. CDR3 nucleotides: TGTGCCTGGAGTGTACGAGCGACCGGGGAGCTGTTTTTT.

The V call is TRBV11-3, the J call TRBJ2-5, with D tentatively TRBD2 (5 bases). The CDR3 length is 13 residues. V was cut by 4 bases and J by 9 bases, with 15 bases left in between. Germline V lookup: CDR1 SGHNT, CDR2 YENEEA. The CDR3, as DNA: TGTGCCAGCAGCTCGGGCGAGGGTGAGGCCCAGTACTTC. Translation gives CASSSGEGEAQYF. The complete variable domain, with remaining parts taken from reference TRBV11-3 and TRBJ2-5, reads EAGVVQSPRYKIIEKKQPVAFWCNPISGHNTLYWYLQNLGQGPELLIRYENEEAVDDSQLPKDRFSAERLKGVDSTLKIQPAELGDSAVYLCASSSGEGEAQYFGPGTRLLVL.

V is TRBV5-6 and J is TRBJ2-7, with 9 bases fitting TRBD2. Trimming took 1 base from V and 6 from J; bases not matched to a gene: 2. Germline CDR1 SGHDT, CDR2 YYEEEE. The CDR3 contains 13 residues. This CDR3 is CASSLFSGSEQYV. CDR3 nucleotides: TGTGCCAGCAGCTTGTTTAGCGGGAGCGAGCAGTACGTC.

This clone was recorded only once. The chain combines TRBV27 with TRBJ2-1; possible D gene TRBD2, 6 bases. The germline V gene has CDR1 MNHEY and CDR2 SMNVEV (reference sequence). Trimming removed 5 bases from V and 0 bases from J, with 11 bases in between. CDR3 length equals 15 residues. This CDR3 reads CASSPTGSSYNEQFF. CDR3 nucleotides: TGTGCCAGCAGTCCCACCGGGAGCTCCTACAATGAGCAGTTCTTC.

The table lists this clone with a few counts. The chain has TRBV6-5 and TRBJ1-6, with 7 nucleotides matching TRBD1. Trimming took 2 bases from V and 10 from J; bases not matched to a gene: 2. This CDR3 comprises 13 residues. Germline loops: CDR1 MNHEY, CDR2 SVGAGI. CDR3 bases: TGTGCCAGCAGTTACAAACAGGGGTCACCCCTCCACTTT. It codes for CASSYKQGSPLHF.

The J gene is TRBJ2-3, the V gene TRBV5-3; 7 bases are a match to TRBD2. TRBV5-3 is labeled an ORF, and its function is uncertain. The CDR3 spans 15 residues. Trimming at V came to 4 bases and at J to 1 base, leaving 6 bases not matched to a gene. This chain's CDR3 is CARSVSGPRTDTQYF. CDR3 coding DNA: TGTGCCAGAAGCGTTAGCGGGCCACGCACAGATACGCAGTATTTT.

This chain joins TRBV28 and TRBJ2-7; D is perhaps TRBD1 (5 bases). V lost 6 bases to trimming and J lost 2 bases, with 14 bases between them. The CDR3 contains 14 residues. Germline CDR1 MDHEN, CDR2 SYDVKM. Here the CDR3 reads CASSLLTAPYEQYF. The DNA for the CDR3 is TGTGCCAGCAGCCTCCTGACAGCCCCCTACGAGCAGTACTTC.